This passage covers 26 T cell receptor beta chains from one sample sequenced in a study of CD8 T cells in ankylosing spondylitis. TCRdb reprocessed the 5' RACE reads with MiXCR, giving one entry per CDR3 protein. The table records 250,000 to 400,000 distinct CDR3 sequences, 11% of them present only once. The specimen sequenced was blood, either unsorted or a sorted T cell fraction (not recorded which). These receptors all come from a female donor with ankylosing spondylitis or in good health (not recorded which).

The CDR3: CASSFIRDRHNEQFF. The DNA of the CDR3 is TGTGCCAGCAGCTTTATCCGGGACAGGCACAATGAGCAGTTCTTC. V is TRBV27 and J is TRBJ2-1; 8 bases match TRBD1. V trimming: 6 bases; J trimming: 5 bases; junction bases outside the gene matches: 9. The length of the CDR3 is 15 residues. Germline loops: CDR1 MNHEY, CDR2 SMNVEV (reference sequence).

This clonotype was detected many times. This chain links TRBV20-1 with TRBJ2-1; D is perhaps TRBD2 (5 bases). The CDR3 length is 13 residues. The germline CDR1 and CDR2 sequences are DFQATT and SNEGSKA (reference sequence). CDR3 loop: CSLYSASYNEQFF. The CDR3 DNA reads TGCAGCCTATATAGCGCCTCCTACAATGAGCAGTTCTTC.

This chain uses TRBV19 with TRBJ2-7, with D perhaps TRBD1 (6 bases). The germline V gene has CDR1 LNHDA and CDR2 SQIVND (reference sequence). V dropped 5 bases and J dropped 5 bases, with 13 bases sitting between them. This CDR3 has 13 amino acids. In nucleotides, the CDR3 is TGTGCCAGTAGTGCGACTCAGGGGCACGAGCAGTACTTC. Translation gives CASSATQGHEQYF.

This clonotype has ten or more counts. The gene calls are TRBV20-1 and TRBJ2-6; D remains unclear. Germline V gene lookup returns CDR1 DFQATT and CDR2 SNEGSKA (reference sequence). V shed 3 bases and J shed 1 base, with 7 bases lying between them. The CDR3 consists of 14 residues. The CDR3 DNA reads TGCAGTGCTAGTGACCGATCTGGGGCCAACGTCCTGACTTTC. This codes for CSASDRSGANVLTF.

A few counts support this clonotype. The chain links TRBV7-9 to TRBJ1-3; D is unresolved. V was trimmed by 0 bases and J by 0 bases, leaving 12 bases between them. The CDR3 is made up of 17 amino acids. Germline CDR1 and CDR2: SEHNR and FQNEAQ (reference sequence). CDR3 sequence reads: CASSLARHSSSGNTIYF. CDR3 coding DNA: TGTGCCAGCAGCTTAGCGCGTCACAGCAGCTCTGGAAACACCATATATTTT.

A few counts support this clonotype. CDR3 DNA: TGCGCCAGCAGCTTGGCGAACACGGGGACTGAAGCTTTCTTT. Translated: CASSLANTGTEAFF. The V and J genes are TRBV5-1 and TRBJ1-1, with no clear D. V lost 0 bases and J 5 bases, leaving 11 bases between the germline ends. The CDR3 covers 14 residues. Germline V lookup: CDR1 SGHRS, CDR2 YFSETQ. Variable domain in full (rest from reference TRBV5-1 and TRBJ1-1): KAGVTQTPRYLIKTRGQQVTLSCSPISGHRSVSWYQQTPGQGLQFLFEYFSETQRNKGNFPGRFSGRQFSNSRSEMNVSTLELGDSALYLCASSLANTGTEAFFGQGTRLTVV.

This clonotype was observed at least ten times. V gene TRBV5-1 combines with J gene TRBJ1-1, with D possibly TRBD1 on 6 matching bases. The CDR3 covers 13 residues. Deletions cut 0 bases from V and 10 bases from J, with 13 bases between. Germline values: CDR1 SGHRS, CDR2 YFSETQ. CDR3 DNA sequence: TGCGCCAGCAGCTTGGAACAGGGTGTTGCAGCTTTCTTT. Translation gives CASSLEQGVAAFF. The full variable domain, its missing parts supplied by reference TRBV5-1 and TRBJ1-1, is KAGVTQTPRYLIKTRGQQVTLSCSPISGHRSVSWYQQTPGQGLQFLFEYFSETQRNKGNFPGRFSGRQFSNSRSEMNVSTLELGDSALYLCASSLEQGVAAFFGQGTRLTVV.

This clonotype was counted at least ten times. The CDR3 nucleotides are TGCAGTGCTAGAGATCGGGGCAGGGGGCTTGATGAAAAACTGTTTTTT. It yields the protein CSARDRGRGLDEKLFF. The V and J genes are TRBV20-1 and TRBJ1-4; 8 bases are shared with TRBD1. The length of the CDR3 is 16 residues. Germline loops: CDR1 DFQATT, CDR2 SNEGSKA (reference sequence). Trimming removed 0 bases from V and 6 bases from J; junction bases left unmatched: 9.

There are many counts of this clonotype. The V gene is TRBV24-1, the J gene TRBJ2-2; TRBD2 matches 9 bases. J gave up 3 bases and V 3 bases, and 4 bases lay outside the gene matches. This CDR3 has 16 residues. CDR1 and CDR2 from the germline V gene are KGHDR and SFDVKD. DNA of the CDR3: TGTGCCACCAGTGATGTAGGGACTAGCCACACCGGGGAGCTGTTTTTT. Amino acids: CATSDVGTSHTGELFF.

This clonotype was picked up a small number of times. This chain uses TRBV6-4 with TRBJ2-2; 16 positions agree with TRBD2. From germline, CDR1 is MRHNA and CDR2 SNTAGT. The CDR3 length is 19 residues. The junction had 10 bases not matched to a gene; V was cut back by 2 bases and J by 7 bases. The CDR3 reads CASSDPGTSGRAAIGELFF. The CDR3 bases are TGTGCCAGCAGTGACCCCGGGACTAGCGGGAGGGCCGCGATCGGGGAGCTGTTTTTT.

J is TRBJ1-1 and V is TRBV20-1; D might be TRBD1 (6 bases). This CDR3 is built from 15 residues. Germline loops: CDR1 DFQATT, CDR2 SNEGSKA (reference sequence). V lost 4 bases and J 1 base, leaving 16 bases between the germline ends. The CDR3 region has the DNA TGCAGTGCTACCCGTTTCGGGGGCCGGAACACTGAAGCTTTCTTT. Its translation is CSATRFGGRNTEAFF.

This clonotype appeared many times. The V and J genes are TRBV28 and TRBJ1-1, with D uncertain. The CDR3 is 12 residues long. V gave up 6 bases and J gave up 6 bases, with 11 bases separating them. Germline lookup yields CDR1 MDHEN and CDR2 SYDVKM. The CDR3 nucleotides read TGTGCCAGCAGCCCCCGTGTGGCTGAAGCTTTCTTT. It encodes CASSPRVAEAFF.

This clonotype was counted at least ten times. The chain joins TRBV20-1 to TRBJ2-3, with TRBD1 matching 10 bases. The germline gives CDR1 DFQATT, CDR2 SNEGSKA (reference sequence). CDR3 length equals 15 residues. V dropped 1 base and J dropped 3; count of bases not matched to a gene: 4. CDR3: CSARGLGQGTDTQYF. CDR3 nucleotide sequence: TGCAGTGCTAGAGGACTGGGACAGGGGACAGATACGCAGTATTTT.

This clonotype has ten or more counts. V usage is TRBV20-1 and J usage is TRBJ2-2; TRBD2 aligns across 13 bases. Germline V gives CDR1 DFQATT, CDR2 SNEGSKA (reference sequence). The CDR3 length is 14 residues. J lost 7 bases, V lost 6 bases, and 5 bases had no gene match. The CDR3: CSALTSGGVGELFF. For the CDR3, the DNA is TGCAGTGCCCTAACTAGCGGGGGGGTCGGGGAGCTGTTTTTT.

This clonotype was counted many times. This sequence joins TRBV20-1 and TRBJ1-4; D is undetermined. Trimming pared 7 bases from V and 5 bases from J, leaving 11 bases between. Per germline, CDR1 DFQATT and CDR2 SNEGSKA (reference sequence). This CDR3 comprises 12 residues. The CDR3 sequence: CSVRGANEKLFF. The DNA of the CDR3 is TGCAGTGTTCGAGGTGCGAATGAAAAACTGTTTTTT.

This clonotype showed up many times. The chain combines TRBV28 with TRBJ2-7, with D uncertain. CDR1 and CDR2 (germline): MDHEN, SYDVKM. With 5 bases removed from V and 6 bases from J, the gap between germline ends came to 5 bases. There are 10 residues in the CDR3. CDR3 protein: CASSGREQYF. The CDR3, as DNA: TGTGCCAGCAGTGGGCGCGAGCAGTACTTC.

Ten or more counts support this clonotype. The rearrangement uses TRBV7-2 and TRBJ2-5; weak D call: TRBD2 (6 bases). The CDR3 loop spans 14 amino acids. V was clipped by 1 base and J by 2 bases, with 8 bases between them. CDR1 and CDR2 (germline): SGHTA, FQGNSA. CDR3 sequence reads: CASSLVGLQETQYF. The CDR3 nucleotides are TGTGCCAGCAGCTTAGTAGGACTACAAGAGACCCAGTACTTC.

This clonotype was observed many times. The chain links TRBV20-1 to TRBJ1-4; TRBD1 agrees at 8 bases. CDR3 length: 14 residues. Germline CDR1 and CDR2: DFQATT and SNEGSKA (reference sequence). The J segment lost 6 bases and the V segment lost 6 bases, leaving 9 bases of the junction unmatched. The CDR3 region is CSAQGGATYEKLFF. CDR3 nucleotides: TGCAGTGCACAGGGGGGGGCGACTTATGAAAAACTGTTTTTT.

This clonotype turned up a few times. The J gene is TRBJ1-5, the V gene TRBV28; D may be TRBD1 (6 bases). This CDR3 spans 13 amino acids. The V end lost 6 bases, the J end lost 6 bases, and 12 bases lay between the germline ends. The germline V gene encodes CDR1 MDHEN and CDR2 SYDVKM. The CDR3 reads CASRYLQGQPQHF. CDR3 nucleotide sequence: TGTGCCAGCAGGTACCTACAGGGTCAGCCCCAGCATTTT.

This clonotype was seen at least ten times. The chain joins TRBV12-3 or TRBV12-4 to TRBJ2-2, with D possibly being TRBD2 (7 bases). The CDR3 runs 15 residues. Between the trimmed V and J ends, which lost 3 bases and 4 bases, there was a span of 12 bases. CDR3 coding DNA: TGTGCCAGCAGTTTTGAGGGAGGGGGCACCGGGGAGCTGTTTTTT. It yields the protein CASSFEGGGTGELFF.

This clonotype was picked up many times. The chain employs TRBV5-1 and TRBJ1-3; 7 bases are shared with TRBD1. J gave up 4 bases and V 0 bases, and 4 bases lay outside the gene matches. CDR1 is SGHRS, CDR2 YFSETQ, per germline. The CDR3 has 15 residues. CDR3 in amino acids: CASSLGQGKGNTIYF. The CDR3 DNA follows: TGCGCCAGCAGCTTGGGACAGGGTAAAGGAAACACCATATATTTT.

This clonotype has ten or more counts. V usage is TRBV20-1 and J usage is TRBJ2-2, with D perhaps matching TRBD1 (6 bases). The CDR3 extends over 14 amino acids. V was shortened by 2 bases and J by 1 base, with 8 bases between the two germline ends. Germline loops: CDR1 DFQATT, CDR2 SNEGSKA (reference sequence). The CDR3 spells CSARPGQNTGELFF. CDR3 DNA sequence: TGCAGTGCTAGACCGGGACAGAACACCGGGGAGCTGTTTTTT.

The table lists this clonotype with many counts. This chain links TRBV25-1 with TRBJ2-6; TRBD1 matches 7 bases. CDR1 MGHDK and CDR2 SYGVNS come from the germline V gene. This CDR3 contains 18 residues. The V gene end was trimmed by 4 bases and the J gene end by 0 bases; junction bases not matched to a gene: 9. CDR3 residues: CASSGSGTVSSGANVLTF. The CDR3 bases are TGTGCCAGCAGTGGATCCGGGACAGTTAGCTCTGGGGCCAACGTCCTGACTTTC.

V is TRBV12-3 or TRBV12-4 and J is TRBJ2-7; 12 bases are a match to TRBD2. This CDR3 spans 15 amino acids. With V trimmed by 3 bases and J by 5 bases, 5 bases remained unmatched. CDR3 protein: CASSFGLAGIDEQYF. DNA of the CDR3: TGTGCCAGCAGTTTCGGACTAGCGGGGATCGACGAGCAGTACTTC.

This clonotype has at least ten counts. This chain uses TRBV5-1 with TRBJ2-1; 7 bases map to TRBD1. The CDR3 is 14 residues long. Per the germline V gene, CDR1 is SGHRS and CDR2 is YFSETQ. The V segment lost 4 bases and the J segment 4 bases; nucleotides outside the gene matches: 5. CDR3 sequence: CASSPGQEYNEQFF. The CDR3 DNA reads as TGCGCCAGCAGCCCAGGACAGGAGTACAATGAGCAGTTCTTC.

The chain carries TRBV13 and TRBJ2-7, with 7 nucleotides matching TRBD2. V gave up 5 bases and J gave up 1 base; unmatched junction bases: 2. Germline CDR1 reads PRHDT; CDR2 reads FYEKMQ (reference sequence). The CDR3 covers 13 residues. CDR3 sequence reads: CASSREDSYEQYF. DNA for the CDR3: TGTGCCAGCAGCCGGGAGGATTCCTACGAGCAGTACTTC.